This TCR beta chain was obtained from a study of blood T cell repertoires in COVID-19. Study background: PBMCs, B-cell-depleted T cells, or T cells provided the cDNA or gDNA that made up the material.

This CDR3 has 14 residues. Trimming took 4 bases from V and 6 from J; bases not matched to a gene: 9. CDR1 and CDR2 from the germline V gene are SGDLS and YYNGEE. Here immunoSEQ multiplex PCR was the method, and the copy in TCRdb shows in-frame clones only, minus some. The sample holds hundreds of thousands of clones; roughly 90% are singletons and the top ten take 3.5% to 4.5%. Material for sequencing was peripheral blood. The gene calls are TRBV9 and TRBJ1-2, with TRBD1 matching 7 bases. The source of this sequence is a woman aged 45-60 years with active or convalescent COVID-19. In nucleotides, the CDR3 is TGTGCCAGCAGCCCTTCGACAGGGTTTGATGGCTACACCTTC. It encodes CASSPSTGFDGYTF. Full variable domain (outside the CDR3, taken from reference TRBV9 and TRBJ1-2): DSGVTQTPKHLITATGQRVTLRCSPRSGDLSVYWYQQSLDQGLQFLIQYYNGEERAKGNILERFSAQQFPDLHSELNLSSLELGDSALYFCASSPSTGFDGYTFGSGTRLTVV.